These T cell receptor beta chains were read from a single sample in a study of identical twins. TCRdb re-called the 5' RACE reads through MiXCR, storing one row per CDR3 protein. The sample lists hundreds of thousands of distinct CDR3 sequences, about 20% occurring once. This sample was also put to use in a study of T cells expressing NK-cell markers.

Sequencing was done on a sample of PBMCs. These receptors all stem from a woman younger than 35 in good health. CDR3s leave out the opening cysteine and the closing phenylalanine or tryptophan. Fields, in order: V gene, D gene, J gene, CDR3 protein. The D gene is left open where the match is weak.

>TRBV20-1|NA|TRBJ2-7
SALLGSYEQY
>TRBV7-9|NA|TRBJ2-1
ASSLGVPGAEDEQF
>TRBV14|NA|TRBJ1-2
ASSLPLGTHT
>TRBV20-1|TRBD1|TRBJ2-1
SVPGQGRYNEQF
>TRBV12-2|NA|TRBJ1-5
ASRLPQLPDQPQH
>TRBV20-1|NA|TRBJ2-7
SATDSGHNYEQY
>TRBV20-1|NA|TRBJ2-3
SARKWGESTDTQY
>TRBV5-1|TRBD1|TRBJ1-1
ASGYRGQDTEAF
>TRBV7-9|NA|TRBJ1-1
ASSSHWDTEAF
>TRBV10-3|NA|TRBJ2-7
AISGLNEPYEQY
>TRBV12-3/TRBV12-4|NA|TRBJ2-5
ASGWKETQY
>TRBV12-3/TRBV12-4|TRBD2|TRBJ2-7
ASSRNSGTPDEQY
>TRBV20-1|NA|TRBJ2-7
SARDRGTNGNEQY
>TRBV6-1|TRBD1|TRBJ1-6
ASGALTGGRTPLH
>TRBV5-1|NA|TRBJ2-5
ASSLGQAIGETQY
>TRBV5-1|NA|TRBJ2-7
ASSRDHGSYEQY
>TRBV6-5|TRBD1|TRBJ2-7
ASSYSTRGLYEQY
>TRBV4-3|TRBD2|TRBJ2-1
ASSRPTSGSSYNEQF
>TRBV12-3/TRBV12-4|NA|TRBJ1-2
ASREGNYGYT
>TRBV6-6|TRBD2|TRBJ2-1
ASSSGGAIEQF
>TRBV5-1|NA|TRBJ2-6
ASSVGNSGSGANVLT
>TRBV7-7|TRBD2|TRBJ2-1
ASSPWLAGPSSYNEQF
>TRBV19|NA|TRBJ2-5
ASSARGARETQY
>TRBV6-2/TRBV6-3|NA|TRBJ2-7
AVNEDFTSYEQY
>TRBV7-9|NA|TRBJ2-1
AAGPRQRRNEQF
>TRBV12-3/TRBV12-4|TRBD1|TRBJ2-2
ASSPLDRVNTGELF
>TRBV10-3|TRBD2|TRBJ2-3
AISGRGSFEGTQY
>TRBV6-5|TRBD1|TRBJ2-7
ASSYSRDRTGEQY
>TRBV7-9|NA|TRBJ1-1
ASSLVSGKDTEAF
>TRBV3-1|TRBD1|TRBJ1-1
ASSQVNRGREAF
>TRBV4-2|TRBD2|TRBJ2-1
ASSQDLADSGAQF
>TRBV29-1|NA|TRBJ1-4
SVAWSGELF
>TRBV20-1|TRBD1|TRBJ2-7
SARRDRGPDEQY
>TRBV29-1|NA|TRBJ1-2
SVSGVRGYT
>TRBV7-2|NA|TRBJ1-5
ASSQYITSNQPQH
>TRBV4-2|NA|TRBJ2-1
ASSQINRLARYNEQF
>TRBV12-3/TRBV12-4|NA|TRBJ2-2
ASRRSGELF
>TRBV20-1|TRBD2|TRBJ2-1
SATLAGGPGEQF
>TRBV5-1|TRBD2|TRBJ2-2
ASSLDSAGGPGELF
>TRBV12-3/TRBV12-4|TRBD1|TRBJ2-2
ASTQGANTGELF
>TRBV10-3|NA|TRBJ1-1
AISESPGSLLVGTEAF
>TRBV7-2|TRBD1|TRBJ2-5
ASSSLGQGRQETQY
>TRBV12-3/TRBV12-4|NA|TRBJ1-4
ASSLAQTSRKLF
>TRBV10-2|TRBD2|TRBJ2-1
ASTRLAGAQGEQF
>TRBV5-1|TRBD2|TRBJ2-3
ASSLRGLASTDTQY
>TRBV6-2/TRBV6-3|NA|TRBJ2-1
ASGRSYNEQF
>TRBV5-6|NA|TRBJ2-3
ASSLEYDTDTQY
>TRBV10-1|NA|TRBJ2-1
ASRSTATQPLF
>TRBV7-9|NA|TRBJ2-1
ASSSWESGYNEQF
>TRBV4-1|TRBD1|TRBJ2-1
ASSHRQGTIYNEQF
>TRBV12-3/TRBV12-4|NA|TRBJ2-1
ASSLGTNYRDEQF
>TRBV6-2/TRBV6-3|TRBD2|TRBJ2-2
ASSYTSGNTGELF
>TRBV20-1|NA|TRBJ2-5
SARVDSETQY
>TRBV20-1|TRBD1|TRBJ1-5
SALRQGRQPQH
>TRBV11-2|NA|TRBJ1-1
ASSLMGAGGAF
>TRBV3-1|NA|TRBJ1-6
ASSQVTGSPLH
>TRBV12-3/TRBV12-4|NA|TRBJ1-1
ASRNQGEAF
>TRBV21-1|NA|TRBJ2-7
ASSKGPSGSKYEQY